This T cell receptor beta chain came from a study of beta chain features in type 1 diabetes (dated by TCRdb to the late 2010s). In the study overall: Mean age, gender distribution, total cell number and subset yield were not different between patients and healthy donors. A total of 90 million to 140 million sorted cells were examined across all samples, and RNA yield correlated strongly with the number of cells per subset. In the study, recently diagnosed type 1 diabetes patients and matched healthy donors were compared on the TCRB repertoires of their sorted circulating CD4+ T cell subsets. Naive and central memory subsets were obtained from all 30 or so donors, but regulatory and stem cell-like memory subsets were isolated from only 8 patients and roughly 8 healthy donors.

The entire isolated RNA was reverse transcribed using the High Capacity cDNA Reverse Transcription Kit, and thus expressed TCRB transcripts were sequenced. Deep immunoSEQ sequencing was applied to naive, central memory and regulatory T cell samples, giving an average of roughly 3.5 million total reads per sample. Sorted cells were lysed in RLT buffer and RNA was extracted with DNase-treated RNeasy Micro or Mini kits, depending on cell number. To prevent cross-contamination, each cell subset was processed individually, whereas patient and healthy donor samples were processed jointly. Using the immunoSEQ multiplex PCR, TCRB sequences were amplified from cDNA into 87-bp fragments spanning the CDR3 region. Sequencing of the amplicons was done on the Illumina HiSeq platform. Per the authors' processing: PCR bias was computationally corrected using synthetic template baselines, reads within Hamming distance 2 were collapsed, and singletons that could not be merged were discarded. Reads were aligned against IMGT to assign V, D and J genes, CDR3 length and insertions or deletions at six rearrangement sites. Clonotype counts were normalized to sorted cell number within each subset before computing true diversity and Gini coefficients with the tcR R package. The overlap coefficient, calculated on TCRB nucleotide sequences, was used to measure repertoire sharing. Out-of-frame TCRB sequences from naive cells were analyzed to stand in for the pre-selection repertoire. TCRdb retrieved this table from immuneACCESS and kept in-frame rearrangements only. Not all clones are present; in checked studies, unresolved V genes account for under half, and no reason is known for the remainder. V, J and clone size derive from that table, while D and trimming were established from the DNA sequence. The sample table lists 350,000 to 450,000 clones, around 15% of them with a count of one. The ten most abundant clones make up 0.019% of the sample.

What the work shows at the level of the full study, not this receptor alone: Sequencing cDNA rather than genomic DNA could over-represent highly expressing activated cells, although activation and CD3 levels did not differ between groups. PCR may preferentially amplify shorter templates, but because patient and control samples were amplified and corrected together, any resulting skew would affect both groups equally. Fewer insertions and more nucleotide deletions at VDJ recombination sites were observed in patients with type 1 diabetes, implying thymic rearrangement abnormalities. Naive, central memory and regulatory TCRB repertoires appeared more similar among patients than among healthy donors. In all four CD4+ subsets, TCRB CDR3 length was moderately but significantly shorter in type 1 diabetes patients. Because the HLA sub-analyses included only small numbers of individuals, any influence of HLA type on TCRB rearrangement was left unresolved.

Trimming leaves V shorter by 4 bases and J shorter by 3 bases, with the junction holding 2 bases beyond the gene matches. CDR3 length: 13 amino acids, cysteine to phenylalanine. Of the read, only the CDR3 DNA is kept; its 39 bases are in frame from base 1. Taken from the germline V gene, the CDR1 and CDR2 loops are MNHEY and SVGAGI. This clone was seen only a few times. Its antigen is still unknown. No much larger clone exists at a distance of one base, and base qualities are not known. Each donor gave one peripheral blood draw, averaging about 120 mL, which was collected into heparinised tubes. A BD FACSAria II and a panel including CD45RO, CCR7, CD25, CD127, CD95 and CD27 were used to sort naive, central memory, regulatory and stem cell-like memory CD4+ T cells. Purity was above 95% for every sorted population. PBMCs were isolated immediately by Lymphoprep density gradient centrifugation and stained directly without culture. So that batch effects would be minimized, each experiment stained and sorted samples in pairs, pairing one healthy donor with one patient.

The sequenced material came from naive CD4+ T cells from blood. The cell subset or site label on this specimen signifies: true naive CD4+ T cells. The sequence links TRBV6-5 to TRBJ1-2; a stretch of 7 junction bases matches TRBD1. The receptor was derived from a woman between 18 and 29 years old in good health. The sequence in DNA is TGTGCCAGCAGTTCGACAGGGTACTATGGCTACACCTTC. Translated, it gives CASSSTGYYGYTF.